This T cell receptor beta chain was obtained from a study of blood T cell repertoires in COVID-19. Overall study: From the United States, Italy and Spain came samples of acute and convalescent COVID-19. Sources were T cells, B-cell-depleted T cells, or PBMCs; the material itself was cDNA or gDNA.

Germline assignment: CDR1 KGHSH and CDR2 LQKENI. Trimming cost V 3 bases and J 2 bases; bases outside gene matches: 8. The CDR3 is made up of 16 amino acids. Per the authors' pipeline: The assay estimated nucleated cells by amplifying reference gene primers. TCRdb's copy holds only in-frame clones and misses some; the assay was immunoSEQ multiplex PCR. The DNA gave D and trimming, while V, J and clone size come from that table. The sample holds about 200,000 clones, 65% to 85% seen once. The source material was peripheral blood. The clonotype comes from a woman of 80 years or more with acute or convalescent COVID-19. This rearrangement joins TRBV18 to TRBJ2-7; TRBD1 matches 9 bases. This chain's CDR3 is CASSPMSRDRAYEQYF. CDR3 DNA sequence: TGTGCCAGCTCACCTATGTCTCGGGACAGGGCCTACGAGCAGTACTTC. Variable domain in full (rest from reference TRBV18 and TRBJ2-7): NAGVMQNPRHLVRRRGQEARLRCSPMKGHSHVYWYRQLPEEGLKFMVYLQKENIIDESGMPKERFSAEFPKEGPSILRIQQVVRGDSAAYFCASSPMSRDRAYEQYFGPGTRLTVT.